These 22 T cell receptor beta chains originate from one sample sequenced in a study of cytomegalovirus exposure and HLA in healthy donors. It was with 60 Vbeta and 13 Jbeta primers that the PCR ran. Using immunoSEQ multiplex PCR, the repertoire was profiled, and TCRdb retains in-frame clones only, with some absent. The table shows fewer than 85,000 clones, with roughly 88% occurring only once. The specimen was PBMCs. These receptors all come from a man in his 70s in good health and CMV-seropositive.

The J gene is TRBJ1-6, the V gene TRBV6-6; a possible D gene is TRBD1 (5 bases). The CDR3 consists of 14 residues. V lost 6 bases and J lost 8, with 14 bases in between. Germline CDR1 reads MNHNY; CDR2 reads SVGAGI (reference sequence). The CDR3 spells CASSARGEDSPLHF. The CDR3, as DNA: TGTGCCAGCAGCGCACGGGGGGAAGATTCACCCCTCCACTTT.

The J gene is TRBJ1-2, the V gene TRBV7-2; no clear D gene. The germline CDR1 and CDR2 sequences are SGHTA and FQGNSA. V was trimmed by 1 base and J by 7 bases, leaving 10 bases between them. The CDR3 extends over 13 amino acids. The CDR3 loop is CASSLGTYAGYTF. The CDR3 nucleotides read TGTGCCAGCAGCTTAGGCACTTACGCTGGCTACACCTTC.

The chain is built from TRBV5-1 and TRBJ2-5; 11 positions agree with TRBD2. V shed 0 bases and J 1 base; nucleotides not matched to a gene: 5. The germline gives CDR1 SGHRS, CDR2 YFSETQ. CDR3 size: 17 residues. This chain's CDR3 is CASSLAGTSGAQETQYF. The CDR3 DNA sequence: TGCGCCAGCAGCTTGGCGGGGACTAGCGGAGCCCAAGAGACCCAGTACTTC.

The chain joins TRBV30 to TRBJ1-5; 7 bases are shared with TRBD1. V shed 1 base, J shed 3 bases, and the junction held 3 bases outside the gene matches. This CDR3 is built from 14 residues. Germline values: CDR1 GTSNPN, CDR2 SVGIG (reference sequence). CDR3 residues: CAWSAGQINQPQHF. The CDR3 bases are TGTGCCTGGAGTGCGGGACAGATCAATCAGCCCCAGCATTTT.

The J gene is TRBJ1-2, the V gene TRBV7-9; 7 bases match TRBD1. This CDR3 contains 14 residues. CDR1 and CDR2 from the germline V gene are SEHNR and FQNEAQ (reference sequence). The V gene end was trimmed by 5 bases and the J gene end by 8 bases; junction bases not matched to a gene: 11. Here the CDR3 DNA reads TGTGCCAGCAGCCCAGATGAGGGGGCTTGGGGCTACACCTTC. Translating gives CASSPDEGAWGYTF. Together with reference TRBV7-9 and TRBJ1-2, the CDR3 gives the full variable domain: DTGVSQNPRHKITKRGQNVTFRCDPISEHNRLYWYRQTLGQGPEFLTYFQNEAQLEKSRLLSDRFSAERPKGSFSTLEIQRTEQGDSAMYLCASSPDEGAWGYTFGSGTRLTVV.

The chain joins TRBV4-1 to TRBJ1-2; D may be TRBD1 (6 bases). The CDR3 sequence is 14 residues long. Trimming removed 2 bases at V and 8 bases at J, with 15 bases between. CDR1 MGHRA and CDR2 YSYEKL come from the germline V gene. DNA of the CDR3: TGCGCCAGCAGCCAAATTACAGGGATAAAGGGCTACACCTTC. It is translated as CASSQITGIKGYTF.

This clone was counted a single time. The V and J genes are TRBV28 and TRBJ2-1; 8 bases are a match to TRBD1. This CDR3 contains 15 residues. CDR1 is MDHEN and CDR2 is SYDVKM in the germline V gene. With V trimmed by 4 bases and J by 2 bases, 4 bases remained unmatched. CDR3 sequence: CASSSGQGPYNEQFF. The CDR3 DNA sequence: TGTGCCAGCAGTTCCGGACAGGGACCCTACAATGAGCAGTTCTTC.

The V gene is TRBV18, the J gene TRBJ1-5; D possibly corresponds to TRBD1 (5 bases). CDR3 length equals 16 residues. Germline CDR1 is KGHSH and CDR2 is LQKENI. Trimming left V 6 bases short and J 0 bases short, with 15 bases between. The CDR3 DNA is TGTGCCAGCTCGCTTACCCAGGGCAATAGCAATCAGCCCCAGCATTTT. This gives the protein CASSLTQGNSNQPQHF.

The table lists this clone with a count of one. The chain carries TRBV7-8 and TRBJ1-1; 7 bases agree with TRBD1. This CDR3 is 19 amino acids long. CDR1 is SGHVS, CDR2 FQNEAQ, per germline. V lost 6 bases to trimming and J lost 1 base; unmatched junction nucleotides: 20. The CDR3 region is CASSYRTGRGQAKNTEAFF. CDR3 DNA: TGTGCCAGCAGTTACAGGACCGGCCGAGGACAGGCGAAGAACACTGAAGCTTTCTTT.

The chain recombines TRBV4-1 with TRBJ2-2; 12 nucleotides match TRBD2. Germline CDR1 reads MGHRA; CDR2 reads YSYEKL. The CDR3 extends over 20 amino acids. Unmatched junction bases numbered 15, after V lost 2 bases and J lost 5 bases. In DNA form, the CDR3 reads TGCGCCAGCAGCCAATCGACTAGCGGGGGCCTAATATCAACGACCGGGGAGCTGTTTTTT. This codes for CASSQSTSGGLISTTGELFF.

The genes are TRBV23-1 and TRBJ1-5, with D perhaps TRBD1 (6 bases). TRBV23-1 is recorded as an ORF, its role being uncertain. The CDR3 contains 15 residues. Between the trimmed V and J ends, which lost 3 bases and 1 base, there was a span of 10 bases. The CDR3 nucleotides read TGCGCCAGCAGTCATTCAGGGGTAAGCAATCAGCCCCAGCATTTT. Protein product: CASSHSGVSNQPQHF.

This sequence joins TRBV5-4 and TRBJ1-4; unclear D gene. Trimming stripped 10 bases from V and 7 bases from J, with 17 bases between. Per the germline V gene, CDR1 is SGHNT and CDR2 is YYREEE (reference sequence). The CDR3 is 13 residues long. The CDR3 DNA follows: TGTGCCGGAGACACCCTAGCGGGTGAAAAACTGTTTTTT. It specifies CAGDTLAGEKLFF.

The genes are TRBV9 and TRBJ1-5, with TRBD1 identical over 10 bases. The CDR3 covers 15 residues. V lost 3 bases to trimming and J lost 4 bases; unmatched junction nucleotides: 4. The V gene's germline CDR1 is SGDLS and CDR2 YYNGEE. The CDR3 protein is CASSGGQGENQPQHF. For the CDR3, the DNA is TGTGCCAGCAGCGGAGGACAGGGGGAGAATCAGCCCCAGCATTTT.

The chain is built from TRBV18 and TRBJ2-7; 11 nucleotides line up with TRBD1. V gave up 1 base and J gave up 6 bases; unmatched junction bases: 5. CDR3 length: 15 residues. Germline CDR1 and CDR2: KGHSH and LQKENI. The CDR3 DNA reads TGTGCCAGCTCACCACGGACAGGGGGCGCGGGCGAGCAGTACTTC. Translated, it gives CASSPRTGGAGEQYF.

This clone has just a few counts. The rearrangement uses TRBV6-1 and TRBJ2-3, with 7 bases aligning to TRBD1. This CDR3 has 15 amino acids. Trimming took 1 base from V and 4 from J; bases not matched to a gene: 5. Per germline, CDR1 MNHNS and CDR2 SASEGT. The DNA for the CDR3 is TGTGCCAGCAGTGAAGGAGGGGGCAGGGCAGATACGCAGTATTTT. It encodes CASSEGGGRADTQYF.

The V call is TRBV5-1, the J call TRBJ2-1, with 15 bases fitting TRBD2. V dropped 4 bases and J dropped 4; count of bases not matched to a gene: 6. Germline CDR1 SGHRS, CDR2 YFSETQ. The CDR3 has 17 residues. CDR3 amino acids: CASSTGTSGGTYNEQFF. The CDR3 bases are TGCGCCAGCAGCACCGGGACTAGCGGGGGGACATACAATGAGCAGTTCTTC.

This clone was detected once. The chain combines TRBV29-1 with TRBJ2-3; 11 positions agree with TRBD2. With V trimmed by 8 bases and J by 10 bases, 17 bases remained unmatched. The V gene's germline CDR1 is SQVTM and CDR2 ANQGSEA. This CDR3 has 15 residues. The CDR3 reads CSHLTGTSGLEAQYF. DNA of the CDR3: TGCAGCCATTTGACTGGGACTAGCGGTTTAGAGGCGCAGTATTTT.

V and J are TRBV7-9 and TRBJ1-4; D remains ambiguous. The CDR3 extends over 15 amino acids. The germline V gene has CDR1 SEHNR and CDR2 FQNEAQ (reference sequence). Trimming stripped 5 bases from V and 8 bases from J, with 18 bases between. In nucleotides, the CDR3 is TGTGCCAGCAGCCCGGGAACAGAGCCATGGGAAAAACTGTTTTTT. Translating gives CASSPGTEPWEKLFF.

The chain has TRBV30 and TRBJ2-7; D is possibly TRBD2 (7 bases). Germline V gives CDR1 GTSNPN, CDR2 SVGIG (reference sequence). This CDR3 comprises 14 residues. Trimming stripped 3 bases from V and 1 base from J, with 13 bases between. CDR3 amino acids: CAWSRGGGSYEQYF. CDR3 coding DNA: TGTGCCTGGAGCAGAGGGGGGGGATCCTACGAGCAGTACTTC.

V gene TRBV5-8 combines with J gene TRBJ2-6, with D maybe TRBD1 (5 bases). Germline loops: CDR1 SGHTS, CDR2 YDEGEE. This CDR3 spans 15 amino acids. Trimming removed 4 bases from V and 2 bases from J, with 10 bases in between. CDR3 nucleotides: TGTGCCAGCAGCAGGGGTGAACCTGGGGCCAACGTCCTGACTTTC. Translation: CASSRGEPGANVLTF.

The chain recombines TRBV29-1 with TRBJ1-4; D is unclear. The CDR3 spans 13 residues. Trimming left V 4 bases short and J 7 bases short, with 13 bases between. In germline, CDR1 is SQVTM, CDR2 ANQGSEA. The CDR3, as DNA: TGCAGCGTTGCGCCAACGGGTGGTGAAAAACTGTTTTTT. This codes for CSVAPTGGEKLFF.

CDR3 in DNA: TGCGCCAGCAGCGTCTCGGGTTTGTGGACCCAGTACTTC. Amino acid sequence: CASSVSGLWTQYF. The genes are TRBV5-1 and TRBJ2-5; D unclear. Trimming removed 4 bases at V and 7 bases at J, with 14 bases between. The CDR3 consists of 13 residues. Germline V gene sequence: CDR1 SGHRS, CDR2 YFSETQ.